This TCR beta chain is from a study of shared clonotypes between healthy human individuals. Data came from immunoSEQ multiplex PCR; TCRdb stores just in-frame clones and leaves some out. Of 950,000 to 1,300,000 clones in the sample, about 75% were seen once. The germline V and J ends were trimmed by 7 bases and 2 bases, with 17 bases remaining between them. Germline V lookup: CDR1 GTSNPN, CDR2 SVGIG (reference sequence). The CDR3 consists of 15 residues. The chain is built from TRBV30 and TRBJ2-2; possible D gene TRBD1, 6 bases. This receptor was identified in a man younger than 35 in good health. Material: memory CD4+ T cells sorted from blood. The subset: CD45RA-negative fraction. The CDR3: CASNSGTLNTGELFF. Written as DNA, the CDR3 is TGTGCCTCGAATTCCGGGACACTTAACACCGGGGAGCTGTTTTTT. The full variable domain, rest sourced from reference TRBV30 and TRBJ2-2, is SQTIHQWPATLVQPVGSPLSLECTVEGTSNPNLYWYRQAAGRGLQLLFYSVGIGQISSEVPQNLSASRPQDRQFILSSKKLLLSDSGFYLCASNSGTLNTGELFFGEGSRLTVL.